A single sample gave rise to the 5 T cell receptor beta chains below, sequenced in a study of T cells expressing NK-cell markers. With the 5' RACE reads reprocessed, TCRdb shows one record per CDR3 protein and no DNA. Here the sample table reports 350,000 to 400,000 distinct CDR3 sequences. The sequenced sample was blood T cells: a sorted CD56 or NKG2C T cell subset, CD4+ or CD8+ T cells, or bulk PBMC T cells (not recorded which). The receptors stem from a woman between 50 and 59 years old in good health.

The CDR3 sequence is CASSSQGEETQYF. The chain combines TRBV2 with TRBJ2-5; TCRdb's D call, TRBD1, is unchecked because there is no DNA. CDR1 is SNHLY, CDR2 FYNNEI, per germline. The CDR3 length is 13 residues.

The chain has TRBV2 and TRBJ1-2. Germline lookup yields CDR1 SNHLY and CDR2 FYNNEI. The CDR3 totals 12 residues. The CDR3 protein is CASRQANYGYTF.

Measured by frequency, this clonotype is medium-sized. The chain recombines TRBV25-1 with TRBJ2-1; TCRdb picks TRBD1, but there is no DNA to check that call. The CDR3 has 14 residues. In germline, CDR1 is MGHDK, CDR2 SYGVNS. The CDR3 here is CASAPYGRDHEQFF.

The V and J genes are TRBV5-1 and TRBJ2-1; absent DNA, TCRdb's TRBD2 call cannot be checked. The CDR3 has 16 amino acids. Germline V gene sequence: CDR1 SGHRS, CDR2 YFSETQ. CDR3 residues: CASSFGASRGTNEQFF.

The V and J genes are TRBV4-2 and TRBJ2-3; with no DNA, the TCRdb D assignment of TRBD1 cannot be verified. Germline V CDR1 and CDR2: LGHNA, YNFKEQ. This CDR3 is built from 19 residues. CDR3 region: CASSPMGAGEGFSTDTQYF.